This TCR beta chain was identified in a study of Graves' ophthalmopathy and Graves' hyperthyroidism. The CDR3 has 12 amino acids. V was trimmed by 5 bases and J by 6 bases, leaving 9 bases between them. Points from the study as a whole: Predictions made by the model for ophthalmopathy progression reached approximately 71% sensitivity and about 72% specificity.

The study recruited hyperthyroidism patients aged 18 to 65 who were newly diagnosed, under 2 months' duration. For repertoire sequencing, the TCR beta CDR3 regions were amplified from RNA transcripts. RT-PCR was first run with HTBI primers, then multiplex PCR in a second round. TCRdb re-analysed the multiplex PCR reads in MiXCR, keeping a single row per CDR3 protein. This table holds 1 million to 1.3 million distinct CDR3 sequences, about 38% found once. Notes on this clonotype: What it binds is not known.

The receptor comes from an adult man with Graves' hyperthyroidism. Sequenced sample: peripheral blood or thyroid tissue (not recorded which). The chain links TRBV12-3 or TRBV12-4 to TRBJ2-3; D call uncertain. In DNA, the CDR3 is TGTGCCAGCAGTAGGCGGAGCGATACGCAGTATTTT. This gives the protein CASSRRSDTQYF.